Presented here are 19 T cell receptor beta chains from one specimen sequenced in a study of control samples from healthy donors and cancer patients. Measured with immunoSEQ multiplex PCR; TCRdb has only the in-frame clones, and not every one. Seen here are approximately 170,000 clones, 85% to 95% observed once, and the top ten hold 1.4%. Material for sequencing was blood. These receptors all come from a man aged 25-45 years in good health.

The V call is TRBV5-1, the J call TRBJ1-1; no clear D. V was shortened by 3 bases and J by 5 bases, with 20 bases between the two germline ends. The CDR3 loop spans 16 amino acids. Per the germline V gene, CDR1 is SGHRS and CDR2 is YFSETQ. The CDR3, as DNA: TGCGCCAGCAGCTGGCTTACCGGGGTGGGAACAACTGAAGCTTTCTTT. Its protein is CASSWLTGVGTTEAFF.

The chain joins TRBV5-1 to TRBJ2-7, with 7 positions matching TRBD2. This CDR3 has 13 amino acids. V shed 4 bases, J shed 3 bases, and the junction held 4 bases outside the gene matches. Germline loops: CDR1 SGHRS, CDR2 YFSETQ. The CDR3 DNA is TGCGCCAGCAGCCGGACTAGTGACTACGAGCAGTACTTC. Translating gives CASSRTSDYEQYF. The entire variable domain, with the rest obtained from reference TRBV5-1 and TRBJ2-7, is as follows: KAGVTQTPRYLIKTRGQQVTLSCSPISGHRSVSWYQQTPGQGLQFLFEYFSETQRNKGNFPGRFSGRQFSNSRSEMNVSTLELGDSALYLCASSRTSDYEQYFGPGTRLTVT.

The chain carries TRBV30 and TRBJ2-7; possible D gene TRBD1, 5 bases. The germline V gene has CDR1 GTSNPN and CDR2 SVGIG (reference sequence). The CDR3 has 14 residues. Trimming stripped 1 base from V and 0 bases from J, with 10 bases between. The CDR3 sequence is CAWSDRLDSYEQYF. The DNA of the CDR3 is TGTGCCTGGAGTGACAGGTTGGACTCCTACGAGCAGTACTTC.

The rearrangement uses TRBV12-5 and TRBJ1-6; D is uncertain. The CDR3 contains 13 residues. Germline V gene sequence: CDR1 LGHNT, CDR2 FRNRAP. Trimming removed 7 bases from V and 2 bases from J, with 6 bases in between. The CDR3 region has the DNA TGTGCTAGTGAGCTTCCCTATAATTCACCCCTCCACTTT. Protein sequence: CASELPYNSPLHF.

The chain is built from TRBV5-1 and TRBJ2-7, with D perhaps assigned TRBD1 or TRBD2 (6 bases each). The CDR3 runs to 14 residues. Trimming took 3 bases from V and 6 from J, leaving 16 bases between them. The V gene's germline CDR1 is SGHRS and CDR2 YFSETQ. This chain's CDR3 is CASSSISGAGEQYF. The CDR3 DNA reads as TGCGCCAGCAGCTCCATTTCGGGGGCCGGCGAGCAGTACTTC.

The chain uses TRBV7-2 and TRBJ2-1; D gene unclear. CDR3 length: 15 residues. The germline V and J ends were trimmed by 5 bases and 1 base, with 12 bases remaining between them. Germline V gene sequence: CDR1 SGHTA, CDR2 FQGNSA. The CDR3 reads CASSVRSMSYNEQFF. CDR3 sequence (DNA): TGTGCCAGCAGCGTTAGATCCATGTCCTACAATGAGCAGTTCTTC.

This chain links TRBV19 with TRBJ1-2, with TRBD1 matching 9 bases. The CDR3 has 15 amino acids. Trimming removed 6 bases from V and 0 bases from J; junction bases left unmatched: 5. The germline V gene encodes CDR1 LNHDA and CDR2 SQIVND (reference sequence). In DNA form, the CDR3 reads TGTGCCAGTAGCGAGGACAGGGGTTCTAACTATGGCTACACCTTC. Protein: CASSEDRGSNYGYTF.

As DNA, the CDR3 is TGTGCCAGCGGTGAGGGGAACTATAATTCACCCCTCCACTTT. It specifies CASGEGNYNSPLHF. This sequence joins TRBV5-4 and TRBJ1-6; the D gene is possibly TRBD1 (5 bases). The ends were cut back, 7 bases at V and 3 bases at J, with 11 bases in the middle. This CDR3 has 14 amino acids. Per germline, CDR1 SGHNT and CDR2 YYREEE (reference sequence).

This clone appeared once. The chain uses TRBV6-2 or TRBV6-3 and TRBJ1-2; TRBD1 agrees at 9 bases. Germline V gives CDR1 MNHEY, CDR2 SVGEGT. CDR3 length: 14 residues. V lost 5 bases, J lost 7 bases, and 8 bases stayed unmatched. In nucleotides, the CDR3 is TGTGCCAGCAGTCCCCTAGGACAGGGGATTGGCTACACCTTC. It yields the protein CASSPLGQGIGYTF.

The CDR3 DNA follows: TGTGCTAGTGGTTTGGTAGGGAATGAGCAGTTCTTC. Amino acid sequence: CASGLVGNEQFF. This sequence joins TRBV12-5 and TRBJ2-1; D remains unclear. The germline V and J ends were trimmed by 0 bases and 7 bases, with 4 bases remaining between them. The germline V gene has CDR1 LGHNT and CDR2 FRNRAP. The CDR3 consists of 12 residues.

This chain links TRBV5-1 with TRBJ2-2; no clear D. Germline values: CDR1 SGHRS, CDR2 YFSETQ. The V gene lost 0 bases and the J gene lost 6 bases, with 3 bases spanning the gap. The CDR3 loop spans 12 amino acids. DNA of the CDR3: TGCGCCAGCAGCTTGGGGGCCGGGGAGCTGTTTTTT. Amino acids: CASSLGAGELFF.

The chain has TRBV5-1 and TRBJ1-1, with D hard to call. The CDR3 length is 15 residues. In germline, CDR1 is SGHRS, CDR2 YFSETQ. Trimming left V 0 bases short and J 0 bases short, with 9 bases between. The CDR3 loop reads CASSLVGPMNTEAFF. CDR3 coding DNA: TGCGCCAGCAGCTTGGTTGGACCGATGAACACTGAAGCTTTCTTT.

The chain is built from TRBV12-5 and TRBJ1-2, with TRBD1 identical over 8 bases. The CDR3 contains 12 residues. Trimming at V came to 7 bases and at J to 9 bases, leaving 7 bases not matched to a gene. The germline V gene has CDR1 LGHNT and CDR2 FRNRAP. CDR3 sequence reads: CASARDRLRYTF. CDR3 nucleotides: TGTGCTAGTGCCCGGGACAGGTTGCGCTACACCTTC.

The chain combines TRBV6-5 with TRBJ1-1, with D unclear. The CDR3 has 13 amino acids. V was clipped by 6 bases and J by 2 bases, with 10 bases between them. Per germline, CDR1 MNHEY and CDR2 SVGAGI. CDR3 DNA: TGTGCCAGCAGAACACAGCTTAACACTGAAGCTTTCTTT. Protein: CASRTQLNTEAFF.

This chain uses TRBV2 with TRBJ2-1; 8 bases align to TRBD2. In germline, CDR1 is SNHLY, CDR2 FYNNEI. J lost 9 bases, V lost 5 bases, and 12 bases had no gene match. CDR3 length: 15 residues. The CDR3 DNA sequence: TGTGCCAGCAGTATTAGCACGGGGGGGCCGAGTGAGCAGTTCTTC. It is translated as CASSISTGGPSEQFF.

The V call is TRBV7-3, the J call TRBJ2-1; TRBD2 matches 11 bases. CDR1 is SGHTA, CDR2 FQGTGA, per germline. The CDR3 consists of 17 residues. V trimming: 5 bases; J trimming: 7 bases; junction bases outside the gene matches: 13. CDR3 nucleotides: TGTGCCAGCAGCCCGTCGGGACTAGCGGCACGGCTTAATGAGCAGTTCTTC. The encoded protein is CASSPSGLAARLNEQFF. Full variable domain (remainder filled in from reference TRBV7-3 and TRBJ2-1): GAGVSQTPSNKVTEKGKYVELRCDPISGHTALYWYRQSLGQGPEFLIYFQGTGAADDSGLPNDRFFAVRPEGSVSTLKIQRTERGDSAVYLCASSPSGLAARLNEQFFGPGTRLTVL.

This chain connects TRBV7-2 to TRBJ2-5; TRBD2 aligns across 7 bases. Per the germline V gene, CDR1 is SGHTA and CDR2 is FQGNSA. The junction had 10 bases not matched to a gene; V was cut back by 8 bases and J by 4 bases. The CDR3 covers 14 residues. The CDR3 DNA reads as TGTGCCAGCGCTCGGGGGGACGTCCCAGAGACCCAGTACTTC. Translating gives CASARGDVPETQYF.

The genes are TRBV6-2 or TRBV6-3 and TRBJ2-5; TRBD2 aligns across 8 bases. CDR3 size: 16 residues. The germline CDR1 and CDR2 sequences are MNHEY and SVGEGT. V shed 0 bases, J shed 7 bases, and the junction held 10 bases outside the gene matches. CDR3 sequence: CASSYSLREGLGTQYF. In nucleotides, the CDR3 is TGTGCCAGCAGTTACTCCCTACGGGAGGGCTTGGGGACCCAGTACTTC.

This clone was seen just once. The chain carries TRBV6-5 and TRBJ1-5; no definite D call. The germline CDR1 and CDR2 sequences are MNHEY and SVGAGI. With 5 bases removed from V and 4 bases from J, the gap between germline ends came to 15 bases. The CDR3 runs 15 residues. The CDR3 is CASSKWLGSNQPQHF. In DNA, the CDR3 is TGTGCCAGCAGTAAGTGGTTGGGCTCAAATCAGCCCCAGCATTTT.